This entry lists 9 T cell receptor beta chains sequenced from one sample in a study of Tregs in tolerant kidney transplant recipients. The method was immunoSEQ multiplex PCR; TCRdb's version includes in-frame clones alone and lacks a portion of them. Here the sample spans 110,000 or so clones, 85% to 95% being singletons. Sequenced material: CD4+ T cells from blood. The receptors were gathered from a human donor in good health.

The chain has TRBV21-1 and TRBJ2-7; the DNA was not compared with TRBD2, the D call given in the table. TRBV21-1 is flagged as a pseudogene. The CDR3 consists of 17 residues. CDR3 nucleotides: TGTGCCAGCAGCGAGGGACTAGCGGGGATAAGTACCTACGAGCAGTACTTC. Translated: CASSEGLAGISTYEQYF.

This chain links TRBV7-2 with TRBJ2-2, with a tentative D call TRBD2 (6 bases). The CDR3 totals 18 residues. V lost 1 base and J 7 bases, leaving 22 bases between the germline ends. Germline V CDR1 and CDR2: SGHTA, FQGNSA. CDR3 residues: CASSLVGGTRGPSGELFF. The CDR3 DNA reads TGTGCCAGCAGCTTAGTGGGGGGAACTAGAGGGCCAAGCGGGGAGCTGTTTTTT.

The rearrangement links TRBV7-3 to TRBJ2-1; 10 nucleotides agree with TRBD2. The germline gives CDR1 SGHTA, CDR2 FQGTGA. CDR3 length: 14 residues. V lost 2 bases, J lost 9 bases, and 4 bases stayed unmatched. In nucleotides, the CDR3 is TGTGCCAGCAGCTTAGGACTAGCGGCGGGTGAGCAGTTCTTC. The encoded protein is CASSLGLAAGEQFF.

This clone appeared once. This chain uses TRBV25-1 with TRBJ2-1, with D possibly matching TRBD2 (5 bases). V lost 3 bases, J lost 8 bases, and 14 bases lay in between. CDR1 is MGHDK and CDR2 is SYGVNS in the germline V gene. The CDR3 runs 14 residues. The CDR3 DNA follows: TGTGCCAGCAGTGATCCTATTAGCGTGGATGAGCAGTTCTTC. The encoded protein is CASSDPISVDEQFF.

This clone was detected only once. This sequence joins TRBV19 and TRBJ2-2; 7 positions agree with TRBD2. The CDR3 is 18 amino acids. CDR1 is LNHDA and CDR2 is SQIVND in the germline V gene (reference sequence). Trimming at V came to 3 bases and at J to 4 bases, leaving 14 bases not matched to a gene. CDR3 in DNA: TGTGCCAGTAGTATTCCCTTTTGGGGGAGGGCCTTCACCGGGGAGCTGTTTTTT. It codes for CASSIPFWGRAFTGELFF.

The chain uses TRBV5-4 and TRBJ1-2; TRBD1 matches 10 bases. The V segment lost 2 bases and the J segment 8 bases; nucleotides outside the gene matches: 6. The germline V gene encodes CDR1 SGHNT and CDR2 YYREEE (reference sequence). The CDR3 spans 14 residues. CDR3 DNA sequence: TGTGCCAGCAGCTTTCCGGGACAGGGGTTCGGCTACACCTTC. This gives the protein CASSFPGQGFGYTF.

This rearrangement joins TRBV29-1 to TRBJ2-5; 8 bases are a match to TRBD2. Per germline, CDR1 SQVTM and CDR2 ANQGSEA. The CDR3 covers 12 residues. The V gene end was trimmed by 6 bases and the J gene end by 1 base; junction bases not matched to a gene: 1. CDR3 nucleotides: TGCAGCGTCGGGACTAGCCAAGAGACCCAGTACTTC. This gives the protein CSVGTSQETQYF.

The CDR3 nucleotides read TGTGCCAGCAGCTTAGTCCGAGGTTATAGTAATGAGCAGTTCTTC. It yields the protein CASSLVRGYSNEQFF. The gene calls are TRBV7-9 and TRBJ2-1, with no clear D. V was trimmed by 1 base and J by 7 bases, leaving 14 bases between them. The CDR3 length is 15 residues. Germline V gene sequence: CDR1 SEHNR, CDR2 FQNEAQ (reference sequence).

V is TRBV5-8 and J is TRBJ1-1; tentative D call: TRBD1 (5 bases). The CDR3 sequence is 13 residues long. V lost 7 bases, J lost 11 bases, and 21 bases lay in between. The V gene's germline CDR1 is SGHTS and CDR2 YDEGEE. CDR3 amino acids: CASLKGLFNWAFF. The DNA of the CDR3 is TGTGCCAGCCTAAAGGGGCTTTTCAATTGGGCTTTCTTT. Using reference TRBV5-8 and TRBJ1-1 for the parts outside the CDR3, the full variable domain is EAGVTQSPTHLIKTRGQQATLRCSPISGHTSVYWYQQALGLGLQFLLWYDEGEERNRGNFPPRFSGRQFPNYSSELNVNALELEDSALYLCASLKGLFNWAFFGQGTRLTVV.